The sequence of this T cell receptor (beta chain) was determined in a study of shared clonotypes between healthy human individuals. Findings of the study overall: The study found about 5% of naive CD4 clonotypes shared across a few donors. Only a few donors were included, so the genetic and exposure-history diversity represented was limited.

The CDR3 consists of 15 residues. From germline, CDR1 is MDHEN and CDR2 SYDVKM. On this clone itself: The antigen is unknown.

Deep-level running was used for the assay. Across several immunoSEQ plates, the genomic DNA of each subset was split evenly. Repertoires were generated with immunoSEQ multiplex PCR, while TCRdb's copy carries only in-frame clones and drops some. Among 2,500,000 or so clones listed, around 90% were seen once. This TCR was sampled from a man between 18 and 35 years old in good health. Some clones in this sample may be carry-over from other donors' samples. The sample consisted of naive CD4+ T cells from PBMCs. Subset denoted: CD45RA+ positively selected. The rearrangement links TRBV28 to TRBJ2-1; a weak D match, TRBD2 (6 bases). The CDR3 protein is CASHPGGRSYNEQFF. In DNA form, the CDR3 reads TGTGCGAGCCACCCCGGAGGGAGATCCTACAATGAGCAGTTCTTC. The variable domain in full, with the rest retrieved from reference TRBV28 and TRBJ2-1, is DVKVTQSSRYLVKRTGEKVFLECVQDMDHENMFWYRQDPGLGLRLIYFSYDVKMKEKGDIPEGYSVSREKKERFSLILESASTNQTSMYLCASHPGGRSYNEQFFGPGTRLTVL.